The 3 T cell receptor beta chains in this list originate from one sample, sequenced in a study of blood T cell repertoires in COVID-19. The method was immunoSEQ multiplex PCR; TCRdb's version includes in-frame clones alone and lacks a portion of them. The repertoire holds roughly 260,000 clones, with roughly 86% as singletons. Material for sequencing was peripheral blood. These receptors all stem from a man aged 40-50 years who had recovered from COVID-19.

The chain has TRBV12-5 and TRBJ1-6; TRBD1 is a possible D gene (5 bases). Trimming shortened V by 0 bases and J by 10 bases, and 13 bases separated the two germline ends. Germline V CDR1 and CDR2: LGHNT, FRNRAP. The CDR3 spans 15 residues. The CDR3 DNA reads as TGTGCTAGTGGTTTGGTGGCAGCGCAGGGATCACCCCTCCACTTT. This gives the protein CASGLVAAQGSPLHF. The full variable domain, its missing parts supplied by reference TRBV12-5 and TRBJ1-6, is DARVTQTPRHKVTEMGQEVTMRCQPILGHNTVFWYRQTMMQGLELLAYFRNRAPLDDSGMPKDRFSAEMPDATLATLKIQPSEPRDSAVYFCASGLVAAQGSPLHFGNGTRLTVT.

This chain links TRBV30 with TRBJ2-7; D remains ambiguous. V lost 3 bases to trimming and J lost 1 base, with 7 bases between them. CDR1 and CDR2 (germline): GTSNPN, SVGIG (reference sequence). The CDR3 sequence is 12 residues long. In DNA form, the CDR3 reads TGTGCCTGGAGGTCCGGGTCCTACGAGCAGTACTTC. Protein: CAWRSGSYEQYF.

This CDR3 is CATERRGQETQYF. The CDR3 region has the DNA TGTGCCACCGAGCGCAGGGGCCAAGAGACCCAGTACTTC. The rearrangement uses TRBV12-3 or TRBV12-4 and TRBJ2-5; TRBD1 might be the D (6 bases). Trimming took off 10 bases at V and 1 base at J, with 13 bases between the two ends. The CDR3 runs 13 residues.